The rows below give T cell receptor beta chains drawn from one sample of a study of blood T cell repertoires in COVID-19. Method: immunoSEQ multiplex PCR; TCRdb's copy keeps in-frame clones and lacks some. Here the sample spans about 150,000 clones, approximately 88% being singletons. The sequencing input was PBMCs or T cells enriched from blood (not recorded which). These receptors were collected from a woman aged 50 to 60 who had recovered from COVID-19. CDR3s include the opening cysteine and the closing phenylalanine or tryptophan. A D gene is named only where the DNA matches it firmly. The size entry is marked missing in some rows and otherwise reads once, few, many or a size class.

v_gene,abundance,d_gene,j_gene,CDR3nt,CDR3aa
TRBV27,NA,TRBD1,TRBJ1-6,TGTGCCAGCAGTCTGGCGGGACAGAATAATTCACCCCTCCACTTT,CASSLAGQNNSPLHF
TRBV9,NA,NA,TRBJ2-1,TGTGCCAGCAGCTTTAGGGGGACCACCGACGAGCAGTTCTTC,CASSFRGTTDEQFF
TRBV6-5,NA,TRBD1,TRBJ2-7,TGTGCCAGCAGTACACGGACAGGCACCTACGAGCAGTACTTC,CASSTRTGTYEQYF
TRBV6-5,NA,TRBD1,TRBJ1-3,TGTGCCACCTGGACAGGGATCTCTGGAAACACCATATATTTT,CATWTGISGNTIYF
TRBV13,NA,NA,TRBJ1-1,TGTGCCAGCAGCTCCCGCCCCACCTTGGGCAAGAACACTGAAGCTTTCTTT,CASSSRPTLGKNTEAFF
TRBV7-8,NA,TRBD2,TRBJ2-1,TGTGCCAGCAGCTCGGGGGGGCGCATTGAGCAGTTCTTC,CASSSGGRIEQFF
TRBV4-3,once,NA,TRBJ1-3,TGCGCCAGCAGCCAAGATCCCGGGAGGCCTGGAAACACCATATATTTT,CASSQDPGRPGNTIYF
TRBV19,once,NA,TRBJ2-1,TGTGCCAGTAGTATCCCTCGCAGGGGCGGGGAGCAGTTCTTC,CASSIPRRGGEQFF
TRBV5-4,NA,TRBD1,TRBJ2-7,TGTGCCAGCACCTCTCCGGGACAGGGATACGAGCAGTACTTC,CASTSPGQGYEQYF
TRBV19,NA,TRBD1,TRBJ2-2,TGTGCCAGTAGTGGGCCCGGGACAGCGAACACCGGGGAGCTGTTTTTT,CASSGPGTANTGELFF
TRBV5-1,once,TRBD2,TRBJ2-3,TGCGCCAGCAGCTTACTAGCGGGCGGCACAGATACGCAGTATTTT,CASSLLAGGTDTQYF
TRBV6-1,NA,NA,TRBJ1-1,TGTGCCAGCAGTGACAGAAACACTGAAGCTTTCTTT,CASSDRNTEAFF
TRBV18,NA,NA,TRBJ2-7,TGTGCCAGCTCACCCACGGGGTCGGTTCGGTACGAGCAGTACTTC,CASSPTGSVRYEQYF
TRBV2,NA,NA,TRBJ1-5,TGTGCCAGCACCTCCAGGGATAGCAATCAGCCCCAGCATTTT,CASTSRDSNQPQHF
TRBV2,NA,TRBD2,TRBJ2-7,TGTGCCAGCAGTGAACGGGGGGGCAGGGTCGGCGACGAGCAGTACTTC,CASSERGGRVGDEQYF
TRBV6-5,NA,NA,TRBJ1-6,TGTGCCAGCCGGGGAGATAATTCACCCCTCCACTTT,CASRGDNSPLHF